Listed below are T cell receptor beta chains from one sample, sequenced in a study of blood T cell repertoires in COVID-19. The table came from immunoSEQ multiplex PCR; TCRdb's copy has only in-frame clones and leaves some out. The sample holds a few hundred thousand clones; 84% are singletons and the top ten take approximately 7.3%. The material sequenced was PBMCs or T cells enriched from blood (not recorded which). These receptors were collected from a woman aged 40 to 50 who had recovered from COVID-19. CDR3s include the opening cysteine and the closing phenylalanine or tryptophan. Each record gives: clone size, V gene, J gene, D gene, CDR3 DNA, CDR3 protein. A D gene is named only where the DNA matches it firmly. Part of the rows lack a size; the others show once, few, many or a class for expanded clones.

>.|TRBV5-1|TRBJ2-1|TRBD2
TGCGCCAGCAGCTTCGTGGGGGGGAACAATGAGCAGTTCTTC
CASSFVGGNNEQFF
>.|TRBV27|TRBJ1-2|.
TGTGCCAGCAGTTTATCGGGTCGACAGAGTCTCACCTCTCTATATGGCTACACCTTC
CASSLSGRQSLTSLYGYTF
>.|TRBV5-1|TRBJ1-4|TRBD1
TGCGCCAGCAGCAAACGAGCCGGGACAGGGGTAGAAAAACTGTTTTTT
CASSKRAGTGVEKLFF
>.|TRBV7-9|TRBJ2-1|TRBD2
TGTGCCAGCAGCTTGGTGACTAGCGGGGAAGTCGAGTTCTTC
CASSLVTSGEVEFF
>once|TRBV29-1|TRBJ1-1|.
TGCAGCTCGTCGCTCGGGGGGACCACTGAAGCTTTCTTT
CSSSLGGTTEAFF
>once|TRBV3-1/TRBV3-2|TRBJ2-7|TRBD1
TGTGCCAGCAGCCAAGATAGGTGGGGCAGGGGGTACGAGCAGTACTTC
CASSQDRWGRGYEQYF
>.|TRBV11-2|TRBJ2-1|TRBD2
TGTGCCAGCAGCTTACGACTAGCGGGGGAAAACAATGAGCAGTTCTTC
CASSLRLAGENNEQFF
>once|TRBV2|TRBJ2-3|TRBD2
TGTGCCAGCAGGGGGACTAGCGGCCGCACAGATACGCAGTATTTT
CASRGTSGRTDTQYF
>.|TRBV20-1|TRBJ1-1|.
TGCAGCAGCGGGGCGGGCACTGAAGCTTTCTTT
CSSGAGTEAFF
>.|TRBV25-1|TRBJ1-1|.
TGTGCCAGCGAAAGTACGACAGAACCCGATGCTGAAGCTTTCTTT
CASESTTEPDAEAFF
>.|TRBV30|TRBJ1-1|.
TGTGCCTTTCTTCGAGGGTGGCGTGCTTTCTTT
CAFLRGWRAFF
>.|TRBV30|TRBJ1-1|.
TGTGCCTGGAGCCAGGGATTAAACACTGAAGCTTTCTTT
CAWSQGLNTEAFF
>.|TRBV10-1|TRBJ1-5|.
TGCGCCAGCAGTGAAAAGGGGGAGAATAGCAATCAGCCCCAGCATTTT
CASSEKGENSNQPQHF
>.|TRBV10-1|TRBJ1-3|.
TGCGCCAGCACGACGACAGGCAGTACCTCTGGAAACACCATATATTTT
CASTTTGSTSGNTIYF
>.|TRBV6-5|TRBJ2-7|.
TGTGCCAGCAGGGTAGCGGACTCCCCTTCCTACGAGCAGTACTTC
CASRVADSPSYEQYF
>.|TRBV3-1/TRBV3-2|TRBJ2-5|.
TGTGCCAGCACCCGCTTTGAAGCGGGAATAGGGGGGACCCAGTACTTC
CASTRFEAGIGGTQYF
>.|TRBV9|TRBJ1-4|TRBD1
TGTGCCAGCAGCGTAAGCAGACAGGGCAATGAAAAACTGTTTTTT
CASSVSRQGNEKLFF
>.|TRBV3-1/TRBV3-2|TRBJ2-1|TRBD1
TGTGCCAGCAGCCACGGGACAGGGTCGACTGAGCAGTTCTTC
CASSHGTGSTEQFF
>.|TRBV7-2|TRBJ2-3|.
TGTGCCAGCAGCTTAATAAGCCGTGGTACGCAGTATTTT
CASSLISRGTQYF
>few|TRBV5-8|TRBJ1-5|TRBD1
TGTGCCAGCAGCCCGGACAGGGGGCAGCCCCAGCATTTT
CASSPDRGQPQHF
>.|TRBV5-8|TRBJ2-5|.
TGTGCCAGCAGCGTAGATTTGTCGGAGACCCAGTACTTC
CASSVDLSETQYF
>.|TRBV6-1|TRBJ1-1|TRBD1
TGTGCCAGCATCCACGGGGACAGCCCGAACACTGAAGCTTTCTTT
CASIHGDSPNTEAFF
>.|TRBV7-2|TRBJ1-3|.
TGTGCCAGCAGCTCGAAGAACAGGGCTGGAAACACCATATATTTT
CASSSKNRAGNTIYF
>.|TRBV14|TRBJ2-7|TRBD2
TGTGCCAGCAGCCTAGCGGGAGTGTACGAGCAGTACTTC
CASSLAGVYEQYF
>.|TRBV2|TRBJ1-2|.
TGTGCCAGCAGTGAAGCGGGCTTCTATGGCTACACCTTC
CASSEAGFYGYTF
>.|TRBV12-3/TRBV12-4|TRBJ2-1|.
TGTGCCAGCAGTTTGGGCTCCCGCCCTGAGCAGTTCTTC
CASSLGSRPEQFF
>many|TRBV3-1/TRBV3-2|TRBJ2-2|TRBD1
TGTGCCAGCAGTGGACAGGACTACACCGGGGAGCTGTTTTTT
CASSGQDYTGELFF
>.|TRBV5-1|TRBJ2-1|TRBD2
TGCGCCAGCAGCTTGGGACTAGCGGGAGGCGATGAGCAGTTCTTC
CASSLGLAGGDEQFF
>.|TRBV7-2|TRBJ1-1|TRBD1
TGTGCCAGCAGCCCTACAGGGGGCATCCCGAACACTGAAGCTTTCTTT
CASSPTGGIPNTEAFF
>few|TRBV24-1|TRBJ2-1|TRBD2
TGTGCCACACATTCAGGACTAGCGGGAGTAGGGGAGCAGTTCTTC
CATHSGLAGVGEQFF
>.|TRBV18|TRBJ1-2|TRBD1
TGTGCCAGCTCACCACAGGGACAGGATCGGGTACGCTACACCTTC
CASSPQGQDRVRYTF
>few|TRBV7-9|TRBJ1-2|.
TGTGCCAGCAGCTTAGAACAGGGTTTCGGCTACACCTTC
CASSLEQGFGYTF
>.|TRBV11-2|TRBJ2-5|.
TGTGCCAGCAGCTTAATTACAGGGGAGACCCAGTACTTC
CASSLITGETQYF
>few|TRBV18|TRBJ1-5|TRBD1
TGTGCCAGCTCGCCTGGGACAGGGGGCAATCAGCCCCAGCATTTT
CASSPGTGGNQPQHF
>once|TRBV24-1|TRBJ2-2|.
TGTGCCACCAGTGATCCGACAGTCGGGGAGCTGTTTTTT
CATSDPTVGELFF
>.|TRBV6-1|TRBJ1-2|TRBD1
TGTGCCAGCAGTGAACAGGGGGTCTTGGCTGGCTACACCTTC
CASSEQGVLAGYTF
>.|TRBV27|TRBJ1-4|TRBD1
TGTGCCAGCAGTTACGGACAGGCCCTCGGGGAAAAACTGTTTTTT
CASSYGQALGEKLFF
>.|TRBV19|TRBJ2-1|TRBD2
TGTGCCAGTAGTGTTACTAGCGGATACAATGAGCAGTTCTTC
CASSVTSGYNEQFF
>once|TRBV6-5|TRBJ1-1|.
TGTGCCAGCAGTTACGAAGGATTGGGAGGCTCTGAAGCTTTCTTT
CASSYEGLGGSEAFF
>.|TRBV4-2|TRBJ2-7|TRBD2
TGTGCCAGCAGTCACGGGACTAGCGGGAGGGCCGAGGTTCGCGAGCAGTACTTC
CASSHGTSGRAEVREQYF